This TCR beta chain derives from a study of blood T cell repertoires in COVID-19. About the study: Samples of COVID-19 (acute and convalescent) were obtained from the United States, Italy and Spain.

Original processing notes: Amplification of reference gene primers was used by the study to estimate nucleated cell counts. TCRdb's copy holds only in-frame clones and misses some; the assay was immunoSEQ multiplex PCR. The V and J calls and clone size were taken over from that table, and D and trimming were inferred from the DNA. Of approximately 350,000 clones listed, around 91% are singletons. The CDR3 has 16 residues. Trimming shortened V by 2 bases and J by 0 bases, and 12 bases separated the two germline ends. CDR1 is SGHKS, CDR2 YYEKEE, per germline (reference sequence). The rearrangement uses TRBV5-5 and TRBJ2-1; D gene unclear. This sequence originates from a young woman who had recovered from COVID-19. Sequences were obtained from peripheral blood. The CDR3 region is CASSFYSVSSYNEQFF. CDR3 in DNA: TGTGCCAGCAGCTTTTACTCGGTAAGCTCCTACAATGAGCAGTTCTTC.